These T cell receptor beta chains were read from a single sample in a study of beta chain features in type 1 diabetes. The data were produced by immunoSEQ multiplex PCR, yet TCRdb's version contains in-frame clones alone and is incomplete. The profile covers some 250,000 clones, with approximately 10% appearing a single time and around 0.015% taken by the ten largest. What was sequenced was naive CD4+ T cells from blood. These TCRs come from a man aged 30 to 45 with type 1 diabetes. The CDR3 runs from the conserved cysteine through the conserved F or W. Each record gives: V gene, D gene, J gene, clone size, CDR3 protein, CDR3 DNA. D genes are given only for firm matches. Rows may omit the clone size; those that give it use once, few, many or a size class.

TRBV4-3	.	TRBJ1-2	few	CASSQDGRQGNGYTF	TGCGCCAGCAGCCAAGATGGGCGGCAGGGGAATGGCTACACCTTC
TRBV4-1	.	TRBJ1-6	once	CASSQVREYNSPLHF	TGCGCCAGCAGCCAAGTCAGGGAATATAATTCACCCCTCCACTTT
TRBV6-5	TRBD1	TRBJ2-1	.	CASSRTGGNEQFF	TGTGCCAGCAGCCGGACAGGGGGCAATGAGCAGTTCTTC
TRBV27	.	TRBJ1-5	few	CASSSSQNSNQPQHF	TGTGCCAGCAGTTCATCACAGAATAGCAATCAGCCCCAGCATTTT
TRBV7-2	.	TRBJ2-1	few	CASSSRGWNEQFF	TGTGCCAGCAGCTCTAGAGGTTGGAATGAGCAGTTCTTC
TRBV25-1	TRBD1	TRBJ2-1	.	CASSAPGAGTGAFF	TGTGCCAGCAGTGCGCCGGGAGCCGGGACAGGGGCGTTCTTC
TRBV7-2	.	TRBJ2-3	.	CASSFTGSSTDTQYF	TGTGCCAGCAGCTTTACAGGGAGCAGCACAGATACGCAGTATTTT
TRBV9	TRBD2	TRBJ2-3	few	CASSVGGSVSGRLTADTQYF	TGTGCCAGCAGCGTCGGGGGGTCCGTATCGGGCAGGTTGACGGCAGATACGCAGTATTTT
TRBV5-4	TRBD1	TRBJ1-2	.	CASSLQDRVSGYTF	TGTGCCAGCAGCTTACAGGACAGGGTCTCTGGCTACACCTTC
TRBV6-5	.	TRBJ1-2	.	CASREAGTLYGYTF	TGTGCCAGCAGAGAAGCCGGGACACTCTATGGCTACACCTTC
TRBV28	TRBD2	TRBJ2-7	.	CASSPRSRAGVHEQYF	TGTGCCAGCAGCCCCCGAAGTCGTGCGGGGGTCCACGAGCAGTACTTC
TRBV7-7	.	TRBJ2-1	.	CASSRGSYNEQFF	TGTGCTAGCAGTAGGGGGTCATACAATGAGCAGTTCTTC
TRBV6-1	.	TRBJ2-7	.	CASSVWSEVPSYEQYF	TGTGCCAGCAGTGTCTGGAGCGAAGTACCTTCCTACGAGCAGTACTTC
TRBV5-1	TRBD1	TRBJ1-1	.	CASSSQGSGTEAFF	TGCGCCAGCAGCTCACAGGGGTCGGGCACTGAAGCTTTCTTT
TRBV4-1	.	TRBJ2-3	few	CASSQGATRTDTQYF	TGCGCCAGCAGCCAAGGCGCGACTAGGACAGATACGCAGTATTTT
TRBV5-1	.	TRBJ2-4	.	CASSLTGKDHIAKNIQYF	TGCGCCAGCAGCTTGACAGGGAAAGACCATATAGCCAAAAACATTCAGTACTTC
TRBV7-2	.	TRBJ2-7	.	CASSLRAGYSYEQYF	TGTGCCAGCAGCCTTAGGGCGGGGTACTCCTACGAGCAGTACTTC
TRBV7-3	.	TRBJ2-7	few	CASSQAPDIYYEQYF	TGTGCCAGCAGCCAAGCCCCGGACATCTACTACGAGCAGTACTTC
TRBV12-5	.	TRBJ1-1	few	CASATSRQLNTEAFF	TGTGCTAGTGCCACGTCTCGACAGCTGAACACTGAAGCTTTCTTT
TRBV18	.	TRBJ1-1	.	CASSTVGGAHTEAFF	TGTGCCAGCTCCACAGTAGGGGGGGCTCACACTGAAGCTTTCTTT
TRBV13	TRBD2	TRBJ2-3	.	CASSRGGGNTQYF	TGTGCCAGCAGCCGGGGGGGCGGGAATACGCAGTATTTT
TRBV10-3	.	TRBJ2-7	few	CAIRTGTYDEQYF	TGTGCCATCAGGACCGGGACTTACGACGAGCAGTACTTC
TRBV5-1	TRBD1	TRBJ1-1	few	CASSLVGTGGTEAFF	TGCGCCAGCAGCTTAGTTGGGACAGGAGGCACTGAAGCTTTCTTT
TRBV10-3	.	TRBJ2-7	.	CAISESTTGIYEQYF	TGTGCCATCAGTGAGTCGACAACAGGAATCTACGAGCAGTACTTC
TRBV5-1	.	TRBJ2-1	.	CASRITGFNEQFF	TGCGCCAGCAGGATTACAGGTTTCAATGAGCAGTTCTTC
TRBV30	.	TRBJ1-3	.	CAWSPSNTIYF	TGTGCCTGGAGCCCCTCCAACACCATATATTTT
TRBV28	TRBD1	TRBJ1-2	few	CASSSGTGVDGYTF	TGTGCCAGCAGCTCCGGGACAGGGGTCGATGGCTACACCTTC
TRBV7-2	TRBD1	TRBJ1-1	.	CASSLGQGLGTEAFF	TGTGCCAGCAGCTTAGGACAGGGATTGGGCACTGAAGCTTTCTTT
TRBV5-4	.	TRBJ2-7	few	CASSPTGAYEQYF	TGTGCCAGCAGCCCCACGGGAGCCTACGAGCAGTACTTC
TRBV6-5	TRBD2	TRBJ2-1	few	CASTTTSGGNEQFF	TGTGCCAGCACCACGACTAGCGGGGGAAATGAGCAGTTCTTC
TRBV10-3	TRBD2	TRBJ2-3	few	CAIGLAGEDTQYF	TGTGCCATCGGACTAGCGGGGGAAGATACGCAGTATTTT
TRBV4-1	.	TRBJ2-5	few	CASSPTVGETQYF	TGCGCCAGCAGCCCGACAGTGGGAGAGACCCAGTACTTC
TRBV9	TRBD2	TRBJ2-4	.	CASSVAGGGERIAKNIQYF	TGTGCCAGCAGCGTAGCGGGCGGGGGGGAAAGAATAGCCAAAAACATTCAGTACTTC
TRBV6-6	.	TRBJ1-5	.	CASRAPGGLSNQPQHF	TGTGCCAGCAGAGCCCCCGGGGGGCTTAGCAATCAGCCCCAGCATTTT
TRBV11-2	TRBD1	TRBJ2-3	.	CASSLLQGSIATDTQYF	TGTGCCAGCAGCTTATTACAGGGGAGTATTGCGACAGATACGCAGTATTTT
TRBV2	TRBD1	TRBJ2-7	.	CASRDRASYEQYF	TGTGCCAGCAGGGACAGGGCTTCCTACGAGCAGTACTTC
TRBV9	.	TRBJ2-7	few	CASSGSTGIEQYF	TGTGCCAGCAGCGGATCCACAGGGATCGAGCAGTACTTC
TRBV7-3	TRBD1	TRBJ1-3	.	CASSPHTGENTIYF	TGTGCCAGCAGCCCTCATACAGGGGAGAACACCATATATTTT
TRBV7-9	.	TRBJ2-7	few	CASSYAVRHEQYF	TGTGCCAGCAGCTACGCCGTGCGGCACGAGCAGTACTTC
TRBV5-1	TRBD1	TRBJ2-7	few	CASSFGQGAEQYF	TGCGCCAGCAGCTTCGGACAGGGGGCCGAGCAGTACTTC
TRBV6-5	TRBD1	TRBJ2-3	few	CASSYYGTGTTDTQYF	TGTGCCAGCAGTTACTACGGGACAGGGACCACAGATACGCAGTATTTT
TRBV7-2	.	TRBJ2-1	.	CASSPRGQRSEQFF	TGTGCCAGCAGCCCACGAGGCCAGAGGAGTGAGCAGTTCTTC
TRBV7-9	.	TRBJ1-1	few	CASSLQGPNTEAFF	TGTGCCAGCAGCTTGCAGGGCCCTAACACTGAAGCTTTCTTT
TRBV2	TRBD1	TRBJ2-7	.	CASALDRGYEQYF	TGTGCCAGCGCCCTCGACAGGGGCTACGAGCAGTACTTC
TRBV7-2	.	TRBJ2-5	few	CASGQTRPETQYF	TGTGCCAGCGGCCAAACTAGGCCTGAGACCCAGTACTTC
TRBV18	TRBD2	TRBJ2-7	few	CASSPGTSGYEQYF	TGTGCCAGCTCACCCGGGACTAGCGGATACGAGCAGTACTTC
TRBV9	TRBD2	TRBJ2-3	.	CASSPSGGPNTDTQYF	TGTGCCAGCAGCCCTAGCGGGGGGCCGAACACAGATACGCAGTATTTT
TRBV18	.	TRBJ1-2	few	CASSPPHNYGYTF	TGTGCCAGCTCACCACCCCATAACTATGGCTACACCTTC
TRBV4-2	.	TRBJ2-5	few	CASSPGAQETQYF	TGTGCCAGCAGCCCTGGTGCGCAAGAGACCCAGTACTTC
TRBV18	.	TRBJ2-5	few	CASSLTQPAQETQYF	TGTGCCAGCTCACTCACACAGCCTGCACAAGAGACCCAGTACTTC
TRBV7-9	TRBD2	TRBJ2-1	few	CATSGGLAGNEQFF	TGTGCCACCTCGGGGGGACTAGCGGGCAATGAGCAGTTCTTC
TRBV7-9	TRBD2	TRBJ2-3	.	CASSFLAGGSDTQYF	TGTGCCAGCAGCTTCCTAGCGGGGGGGTCAGATACGCAGTATTTT
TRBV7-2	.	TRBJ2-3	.	CASSLSPSNPQYF	TGTGCCAGCAGCTTATCGCCCAGTAACCCGCAGTATTTT
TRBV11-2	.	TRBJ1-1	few	CASRAALNTEAFF	TGTGCCAGCCGCGCTGCCTTGAACACTGAAGCTTTCTTT
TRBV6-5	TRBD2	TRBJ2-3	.	CASSYSAAGATDTQYF	TGTGCCAGCAGTTACTCTGCAGCGGGGGCCACAGATACGCAGTATTTT